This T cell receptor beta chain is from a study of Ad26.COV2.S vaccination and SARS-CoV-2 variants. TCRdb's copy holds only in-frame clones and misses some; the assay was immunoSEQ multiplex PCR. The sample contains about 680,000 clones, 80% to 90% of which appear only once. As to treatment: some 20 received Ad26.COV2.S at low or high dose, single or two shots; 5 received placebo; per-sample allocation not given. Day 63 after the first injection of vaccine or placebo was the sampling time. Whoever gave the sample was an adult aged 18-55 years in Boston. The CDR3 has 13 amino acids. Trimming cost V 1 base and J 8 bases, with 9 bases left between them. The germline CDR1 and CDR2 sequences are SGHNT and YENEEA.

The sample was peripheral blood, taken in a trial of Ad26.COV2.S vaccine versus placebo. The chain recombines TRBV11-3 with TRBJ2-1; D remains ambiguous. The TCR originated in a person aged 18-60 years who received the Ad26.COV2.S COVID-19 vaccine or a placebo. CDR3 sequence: CASSLGWGYEQFF. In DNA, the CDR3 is TGTGCCAGCAGCTTAGGCTGGGGTTATGAGCAGTTCTTC.